A selection of T cell receptor beta chains follows, all from one sample in a study of T cells after yellow fever vaccination. From the 5' RACE reads, TCRdb called clonotypes with MiXCR, one entry per CDR3 protein. This sample carries 250,000 or so distinct CDR3 sequences, 6.9% of them seen once, and the ten largest clones take more than 0.8%. The material was CD4+ T cells sorted from PBMCs, obtained 15 days after the yellow fever booster vaccination. The receptors stem from a man aged 25-45 years who received the YFV17D yellow fever vaccine. CDR3s include the opening cysteine and the closing phenylalanine or tryptophan. Each record gives: V gene, J gene, D gene, clone size, CDR3 protein, CDR3 DNA. A D gene is named only where the DNA matches it firmly. Some rows have no size entry. The others give once, few or many, or a class for an expanded clone.

>TRBV20-1|TRBJ2-7|-|many
CSARDDRTVYEQYF
TGCAGTGCTAGAGACGACAGGACGGTCTACGAGCAGTACTTC
>TRBV4-3|TRBJ2-5|TRBD2|few
CASSQVLAGGPIRETQYF
TGCGCCAGCAGCCAAGTCCTAGCGGGAGGGCCGATTAGGGAGACCCAGTACTTC
>TRBV9|TRBJ2-2|TRBD2|-
CASSSTGTSGVGELFF
TGTGCCAGCAGCTCTACCGGGACTAGCGGAGTCGGGGAGCTGTTTTTT
>TRBV11-2|TRBJ1-3|-|many
CASSYPPGRPGGNTIYF
TGTGCCAGCAGCTACCCCCCCGGCAGGCCAGGTGGAAACACCATATATTTT
>TRBV7-2|TRBJ1-6|-|few
CASSFYTGARNSPLHF
TGTGCCAGCAGCTTTTACACCGGGGCAAGGAATTCACCCCTCCACTTT
>TRBV29-1|TRBJ2-5|TRBD1|-
CSVAFGTAQETQYF
TGCAGCGTTGCCTTTGGGACAGCCCAAGAGACCCAGTACTTC
>TRBV30|TRBJ2-1|TRBD2|-
CAWRSLATYNEQFF
TGTGCCTGGAGGTCACTAGCGACCTACAATGAGCAGTTCTTC
>TRBV29-1|TRBJ2-5|TRBD2|many
CSVEFGRETQYF
TGCAGCGTTGAATTCGGGAGGGAGACCCAGTACTTC
>TRBV19|TRBJ2-1|TRBD2|few
CASSITASGAMGQFF
TGTGCCAGTAGTATAACGGCTAGCGGGGCAATGGGGCAGTTCTTC
>TRBV5-1|TRBJ2-1|-|-
CASSLLLKPNNEQFF
TGCGCCAGCAGCTTGCTTCTCAAACCCAACAATGAGCAGTTCTTC
>TRBV18|TRBJ1-1|-|few
CASSPVGGPYTEAFF
TGTGCCAGCTCACCAGTTGGAGGGCCATACACTGAAGCTTTCTTT